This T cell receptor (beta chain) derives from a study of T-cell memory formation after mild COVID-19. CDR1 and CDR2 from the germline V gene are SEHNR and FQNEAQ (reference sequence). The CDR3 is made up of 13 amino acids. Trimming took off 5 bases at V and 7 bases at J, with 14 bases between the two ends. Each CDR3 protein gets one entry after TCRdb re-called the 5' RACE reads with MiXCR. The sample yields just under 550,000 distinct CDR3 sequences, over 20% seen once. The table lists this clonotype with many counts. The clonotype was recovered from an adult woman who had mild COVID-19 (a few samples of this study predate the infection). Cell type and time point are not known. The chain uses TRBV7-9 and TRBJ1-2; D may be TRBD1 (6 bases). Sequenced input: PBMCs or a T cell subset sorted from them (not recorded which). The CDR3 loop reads CASSPPATGGYTF. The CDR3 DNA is TGTGCCAGCAGCCCCCCAGCGACAGGTGGCTACACCTTC.